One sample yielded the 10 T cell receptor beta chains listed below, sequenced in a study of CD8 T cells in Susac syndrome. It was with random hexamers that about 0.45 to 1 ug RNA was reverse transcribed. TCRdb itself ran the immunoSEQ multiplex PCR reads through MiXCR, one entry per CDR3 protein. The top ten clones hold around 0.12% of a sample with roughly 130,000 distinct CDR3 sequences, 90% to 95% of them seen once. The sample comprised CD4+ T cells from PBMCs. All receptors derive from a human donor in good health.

The CDR3 reads CSGGVGPGSSEQYF. DNA for the CDR3: TGCAGTGGAGGAGTGGGCCCCGGGAGCTCCGAGCAGTACTTC. This chain connects TRBV29-1 to TRBJ2-7; possibly TRBD2 for D (6 bases). Per germline, CDR1 SQVTM and CDR2 ANQGSEA. The CDR3 length is 14 residues.

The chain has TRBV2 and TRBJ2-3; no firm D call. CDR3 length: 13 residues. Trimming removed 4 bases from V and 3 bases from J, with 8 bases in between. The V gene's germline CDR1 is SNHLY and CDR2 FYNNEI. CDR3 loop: CASSGARTDTQYF. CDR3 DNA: TGTGCCAGCAGTGGGGCTAGAACAGATACGCAGTATTTT.

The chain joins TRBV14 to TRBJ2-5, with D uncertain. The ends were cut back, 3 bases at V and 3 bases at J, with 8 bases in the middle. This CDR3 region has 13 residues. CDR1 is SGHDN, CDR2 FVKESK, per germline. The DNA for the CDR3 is TGTGCCAGCAGCCAGCATCTTAAAGAGACCCAGTACTTC. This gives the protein CASSQHLKETQYF.

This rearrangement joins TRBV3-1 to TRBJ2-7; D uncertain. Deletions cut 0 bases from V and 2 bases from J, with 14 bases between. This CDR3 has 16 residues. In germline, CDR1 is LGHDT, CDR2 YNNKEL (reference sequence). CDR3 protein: CASSQDRLRAAYEQYF. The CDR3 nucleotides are TGTGCCAGCAGCCAAGATCGTCTACGGGCCGCCTACGAGCAGTACTTC.

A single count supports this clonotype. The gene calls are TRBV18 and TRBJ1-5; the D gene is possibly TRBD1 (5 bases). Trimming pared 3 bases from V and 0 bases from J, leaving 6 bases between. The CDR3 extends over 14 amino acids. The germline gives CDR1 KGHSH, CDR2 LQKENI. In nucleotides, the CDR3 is TGTGCCAGCTCACCGGGACTTAGCAATCAGCCCCAGCATTTT. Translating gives CASSPGLSNQPQHF.

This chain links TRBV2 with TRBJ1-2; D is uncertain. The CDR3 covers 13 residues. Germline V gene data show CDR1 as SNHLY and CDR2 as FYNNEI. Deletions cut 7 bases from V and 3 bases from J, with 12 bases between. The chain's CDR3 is CASKRTDYYGYTF. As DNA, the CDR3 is TGTGCCAGCAAGCGGACGGATTACTATGGCTACACCTTC.

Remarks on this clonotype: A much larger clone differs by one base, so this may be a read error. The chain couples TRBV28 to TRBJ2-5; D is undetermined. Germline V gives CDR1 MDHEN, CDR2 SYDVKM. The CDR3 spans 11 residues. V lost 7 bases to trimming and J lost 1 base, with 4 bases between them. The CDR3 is CASTLQETQYF. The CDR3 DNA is TGTGCCAGCACCCTCCAAGAGACCCAGTACTTC. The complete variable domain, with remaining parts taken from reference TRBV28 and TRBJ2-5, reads DVKVTQSSRYLVKRTGEKVFLECVQDMDHENMFWYRQDPGLGLRLIYFSYDVKMKEKGDIPEGYSVSREKKERFSLILESASTNQTSMYLCASTLQETQYFGPGTRLLVL.

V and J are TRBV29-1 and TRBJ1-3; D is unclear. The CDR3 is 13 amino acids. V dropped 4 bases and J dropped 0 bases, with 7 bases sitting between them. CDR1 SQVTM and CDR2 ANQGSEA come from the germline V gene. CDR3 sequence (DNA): TGCAGCGTTGTGACATTCTCTGGAAACACCATATATTTT. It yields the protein CSVVTFSGNTIYF.

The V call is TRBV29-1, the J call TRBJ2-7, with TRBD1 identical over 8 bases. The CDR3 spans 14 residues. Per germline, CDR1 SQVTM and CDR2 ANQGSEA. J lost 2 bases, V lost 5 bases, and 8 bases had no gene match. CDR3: CSVRTPGQAYEQYF. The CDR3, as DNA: TGCAGCGTTCGTACACCGGGACAGGCCTACGAGCAGTACTTC.

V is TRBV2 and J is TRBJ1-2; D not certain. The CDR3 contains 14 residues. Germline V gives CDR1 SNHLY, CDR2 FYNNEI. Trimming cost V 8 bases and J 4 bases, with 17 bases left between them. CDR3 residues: CASAREISIYGYTF. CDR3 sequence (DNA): TGTGCCAGCGCCCGAGAGATATCCATCTATGGCTACACCTTC.